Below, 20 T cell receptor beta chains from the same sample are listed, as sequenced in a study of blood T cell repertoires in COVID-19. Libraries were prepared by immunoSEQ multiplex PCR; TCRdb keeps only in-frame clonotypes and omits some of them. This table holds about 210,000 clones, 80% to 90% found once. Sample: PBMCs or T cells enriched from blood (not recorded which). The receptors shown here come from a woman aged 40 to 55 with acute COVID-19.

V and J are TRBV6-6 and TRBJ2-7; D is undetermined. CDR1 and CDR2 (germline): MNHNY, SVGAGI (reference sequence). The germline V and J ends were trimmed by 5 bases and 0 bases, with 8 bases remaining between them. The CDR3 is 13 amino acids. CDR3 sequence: CASSHAVSYEQYF. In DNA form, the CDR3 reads TGTGCCAGCAGTCATGCGGTCTCCTACGAGCAGTACTTC.

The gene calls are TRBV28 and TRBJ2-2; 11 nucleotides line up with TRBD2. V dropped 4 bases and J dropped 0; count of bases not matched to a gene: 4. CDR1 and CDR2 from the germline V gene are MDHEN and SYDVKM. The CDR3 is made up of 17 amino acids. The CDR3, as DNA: TGTGCCAGCAGTTCCCAGACTAGCGGGACGAACACCGGGGAGCTGTTTTTT. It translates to CASSSQTSGTNTGELFF.

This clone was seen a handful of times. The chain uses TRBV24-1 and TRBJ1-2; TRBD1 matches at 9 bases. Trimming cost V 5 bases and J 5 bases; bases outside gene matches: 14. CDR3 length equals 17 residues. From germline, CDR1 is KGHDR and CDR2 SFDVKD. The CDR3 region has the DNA TGTGCCACCAGTGGCCCCGGGACAGGGTCGAGGGGATATGGCTACACCTTC. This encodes CATSGPGTGSRGYGYTF.

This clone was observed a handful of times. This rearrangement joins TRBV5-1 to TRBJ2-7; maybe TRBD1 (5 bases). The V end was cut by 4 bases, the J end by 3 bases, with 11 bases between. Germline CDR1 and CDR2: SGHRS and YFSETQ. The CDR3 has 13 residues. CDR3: CASSNFQGYEQYF. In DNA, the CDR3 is TGCGCCAGCAGCAATTTTCAGGGCTACGAGCAGTACTTC.

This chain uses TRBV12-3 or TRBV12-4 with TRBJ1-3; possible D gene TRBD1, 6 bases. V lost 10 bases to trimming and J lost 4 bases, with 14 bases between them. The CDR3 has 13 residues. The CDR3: CATRRGIGNTIYF. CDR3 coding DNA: TGTGCCACCCGAAGGGGGATAGGAAACACCATATATTTT.

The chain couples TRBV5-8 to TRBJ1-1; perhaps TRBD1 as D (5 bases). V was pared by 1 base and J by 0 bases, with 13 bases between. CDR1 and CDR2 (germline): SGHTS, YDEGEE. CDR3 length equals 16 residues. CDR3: CASSLWIDSMNTEAFF. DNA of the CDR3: TGTGCCAGCAGCTTGTGGATTGACAGCATGAACACTGAAGCTTTCTTT.

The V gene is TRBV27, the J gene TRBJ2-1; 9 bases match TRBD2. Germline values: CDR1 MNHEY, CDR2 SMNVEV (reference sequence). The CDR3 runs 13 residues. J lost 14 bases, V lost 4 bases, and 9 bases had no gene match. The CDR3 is CASSSRARGREFF. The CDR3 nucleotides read TGTGCCAGCAGTTCCCGCGCACGCGGGAGGGAGTTCTTC.

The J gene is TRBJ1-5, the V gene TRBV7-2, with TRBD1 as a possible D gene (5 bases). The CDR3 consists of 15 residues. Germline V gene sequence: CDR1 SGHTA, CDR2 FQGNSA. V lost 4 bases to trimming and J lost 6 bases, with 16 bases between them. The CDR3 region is CASSSSPGGGQPQHF. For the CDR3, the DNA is TGTGCCAGCAGCTCAAGCCCGGGCGGGGGTCAGCCCCAGCATTTT.

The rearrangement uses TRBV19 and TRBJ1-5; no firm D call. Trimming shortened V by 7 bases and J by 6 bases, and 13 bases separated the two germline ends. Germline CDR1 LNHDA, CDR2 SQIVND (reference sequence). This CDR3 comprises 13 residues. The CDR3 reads CASKGEGGQPQHF. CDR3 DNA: TGTGCCAGTAAAGGAGAGGGTGGTCAGCCCCAGCATTTT.

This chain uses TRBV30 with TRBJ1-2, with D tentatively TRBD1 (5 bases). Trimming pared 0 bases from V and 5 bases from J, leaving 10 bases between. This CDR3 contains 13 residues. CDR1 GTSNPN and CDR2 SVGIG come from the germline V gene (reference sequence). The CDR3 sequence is CAWSVLRGYGYTF. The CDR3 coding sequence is TGTGCCTGGAGTGTACTTCGGGGGTATGGCTACACCTTC.

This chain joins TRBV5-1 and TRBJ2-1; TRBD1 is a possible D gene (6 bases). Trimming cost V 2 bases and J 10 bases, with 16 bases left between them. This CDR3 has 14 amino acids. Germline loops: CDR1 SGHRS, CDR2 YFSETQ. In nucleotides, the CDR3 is TGCGCCAGCAGCTTTCGGGGACCCGGGACAGAGCAGTTCTTC. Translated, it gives CASSFRGPGTEQFF.

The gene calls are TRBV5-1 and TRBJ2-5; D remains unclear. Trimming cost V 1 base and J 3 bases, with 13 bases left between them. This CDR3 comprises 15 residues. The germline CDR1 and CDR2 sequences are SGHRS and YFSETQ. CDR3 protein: CASSLSDLPKETQYF. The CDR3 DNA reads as TGCGCCAGCAGCTTGAGTGACTTGCCGAAAGAGACCCAGTACTTC.

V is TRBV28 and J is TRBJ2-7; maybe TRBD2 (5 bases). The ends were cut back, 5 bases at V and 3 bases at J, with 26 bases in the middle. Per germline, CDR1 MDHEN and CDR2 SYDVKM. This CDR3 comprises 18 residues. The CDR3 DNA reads TGTGCCAGCAGTCGGGGTAGTATCGGGCCCGAGGCCCTCTACGAGCAGTACTTC. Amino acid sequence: CASSRGSIGPEALYEQYF. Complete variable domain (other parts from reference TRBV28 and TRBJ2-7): DVKVTQSSRYLVKRTGEKVFLECVQDMDHENMFWYRQDPGLGLRLIYFSYDVKMKEKGDIPEGYSVSREKKERFSLILESASTNQTSMYLCASSRGSIGPEALYEQYFGPGTRLTVT.

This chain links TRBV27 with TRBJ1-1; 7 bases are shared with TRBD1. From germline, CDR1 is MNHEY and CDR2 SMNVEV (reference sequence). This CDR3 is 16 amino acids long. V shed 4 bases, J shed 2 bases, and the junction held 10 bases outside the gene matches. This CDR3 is CASSWLRGRRNTEAFF. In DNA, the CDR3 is TGTGCCAGCAGTTGGCTGAGGGGGCGAAGAAACACTGAAGCTTTCTTT.

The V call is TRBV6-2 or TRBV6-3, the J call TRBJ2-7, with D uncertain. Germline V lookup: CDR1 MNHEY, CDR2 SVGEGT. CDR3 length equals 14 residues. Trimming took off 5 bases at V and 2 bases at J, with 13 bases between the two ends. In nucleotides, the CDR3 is TGTGCCAGCAGTAGCTACAGAACTGCCTACGAGCAGTACTTC. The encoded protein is CASSSYRTAYEQYF.

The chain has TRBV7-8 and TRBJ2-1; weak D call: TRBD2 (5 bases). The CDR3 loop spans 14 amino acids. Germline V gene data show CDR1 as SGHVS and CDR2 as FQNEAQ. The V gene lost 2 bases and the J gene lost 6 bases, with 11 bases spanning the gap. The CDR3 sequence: CASSLKAGGNEQFF. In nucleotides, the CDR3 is TGTGCCAGCAGCTTAAAAGCCGGAGGCAATGAGCAGTTCTTC. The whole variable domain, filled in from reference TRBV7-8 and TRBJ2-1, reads GAGVSQSPRYKVAKRGQDVALRCDPISGHVSLFWYQQALGQGPEFLTYFQNEAQLDKSGLPSDRFFAERPEGSVSTLKIQRTQQEDSAVYLCASSLKAGGNEQFFGPGTRLTVL.

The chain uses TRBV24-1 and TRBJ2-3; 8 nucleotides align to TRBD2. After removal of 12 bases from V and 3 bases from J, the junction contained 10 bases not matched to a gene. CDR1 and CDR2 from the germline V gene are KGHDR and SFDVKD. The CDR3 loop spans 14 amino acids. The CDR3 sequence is CAAGAGVGTDTQYF. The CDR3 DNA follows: TGTGCCGCCGGAGCGGGAGTAGGTACAGATACGCAGTATTTT.

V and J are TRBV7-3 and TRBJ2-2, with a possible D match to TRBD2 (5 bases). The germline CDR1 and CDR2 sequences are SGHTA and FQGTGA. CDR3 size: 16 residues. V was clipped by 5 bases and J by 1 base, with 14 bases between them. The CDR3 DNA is TGTGCCAGCAGCCCAAGTCGGACTGAGAACACCGGGGAGCTGTTTTTT. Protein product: CASSPSRTENTGELFF.

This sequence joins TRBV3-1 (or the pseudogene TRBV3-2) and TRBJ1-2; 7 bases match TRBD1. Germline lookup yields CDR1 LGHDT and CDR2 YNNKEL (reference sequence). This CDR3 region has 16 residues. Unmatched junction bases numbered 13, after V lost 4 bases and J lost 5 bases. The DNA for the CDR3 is TGTGCCAGCAGCCTAGCAGACAGGGTAGAGCGATATGGCTACACCTTC. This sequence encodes CASSLADRVERYGYTF.

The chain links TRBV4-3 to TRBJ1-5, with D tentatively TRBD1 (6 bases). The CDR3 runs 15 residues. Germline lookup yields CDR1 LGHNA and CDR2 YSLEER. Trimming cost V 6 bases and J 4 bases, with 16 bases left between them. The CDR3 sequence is CASSFSRDTNQPQHF. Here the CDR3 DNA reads TGCGCCAGCAGTTTCTCTCGGGACACTAATCAGCCCCAGCATTTT.